This TCR beta chain was captured by sequencing in a study of blood T cell repertoires in COVID-19. Measured with immunoSEQ multiplex PCR; TCRdb has only the in-frame clones, and not every one. Altogether 150,000 to 200,000 clones are present, around 86% being singletons, with the ten largest covering about an eighth. The CDR3 loop spans 18 amino acids. Per the germline V gene, CDR1 is MNHEY and CDR2 is SMNVEV (reference sequence). The ends lost 3 bases at V and 4 bases at J; junction bases unmatched: 11. The sequenced material came from peripheral blood. This sequence joins TRBV27 and TRBJ1-6, with TRBD1 identical over 8 bases. This receptor was taken from a man between 65 and 85 years old who had recovered from COVID-19. CDR3 in DNA: TGTGCCAGCAGTTTTCTCCCCTCCACAGGGGGTTATAATTCACCCCTCCACTTT. This gives the protein CASSFLPSTGGYNSPLHF.